What follows describes a single T cell receptor beta chain. Antigen specificity is unknown. This record belongs to a study of cytomegalovirus exposure and HLA in healthy donors. Notes on the study in general: Later findings reportedly placed an Asian-associated ancestry cluster below the roughly 670-donor mean for N-insertions. Cytomegalovirus association was listed for about 180 TCR beta chains.

PCR used 60 Vbeta primers and 13 Jbeta primers. TCRdb keeps only in-frame clones here, not all; method: immunoSEQ multiplex PCR. This sample has 150,000 to 200,000 clones, with about 85% found just once. This clonotype was obtained from a woman between 50 and 59 years old in good health and CMV-seropositive. Sample: PBMCs.

The CDR3 sequence: CASSFRGSRYEQYF. CDR3 DNA sequence: TGTGCCAGCAGCTTTAGAGGCTCTAGATACGAGCAGTACTTC. The chain carries TRBV5-6 and TRBJ2-7; D gene unclear. The CDR3 totals 14 residues. V lost 2 bases and J 4 bases, leaving 13 bases between the germline ends. Germline values: CDR1 SGHDT, CDR2 YYEEEE.